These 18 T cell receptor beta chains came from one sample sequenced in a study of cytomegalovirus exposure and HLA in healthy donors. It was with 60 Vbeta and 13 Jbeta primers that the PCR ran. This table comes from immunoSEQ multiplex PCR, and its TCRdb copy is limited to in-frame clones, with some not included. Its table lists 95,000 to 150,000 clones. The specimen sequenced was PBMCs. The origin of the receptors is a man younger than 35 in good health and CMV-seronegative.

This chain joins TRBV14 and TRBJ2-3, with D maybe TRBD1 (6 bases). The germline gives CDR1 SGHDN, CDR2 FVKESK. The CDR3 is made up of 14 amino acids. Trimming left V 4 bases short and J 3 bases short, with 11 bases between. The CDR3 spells CASSRGRGTDTQYF. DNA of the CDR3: TGTGCCAGCAGCCGGGGGCGCGGGACAGATACGCAGTATTTT.

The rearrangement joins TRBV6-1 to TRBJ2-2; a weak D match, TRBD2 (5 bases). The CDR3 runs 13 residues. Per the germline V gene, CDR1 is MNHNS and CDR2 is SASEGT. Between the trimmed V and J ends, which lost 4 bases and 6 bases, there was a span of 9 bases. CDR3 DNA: TGTGCCAGCAGTGTTAGCGAGTCCGGGGAGCTGTTTTTT. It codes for CASSVSESGELFF.

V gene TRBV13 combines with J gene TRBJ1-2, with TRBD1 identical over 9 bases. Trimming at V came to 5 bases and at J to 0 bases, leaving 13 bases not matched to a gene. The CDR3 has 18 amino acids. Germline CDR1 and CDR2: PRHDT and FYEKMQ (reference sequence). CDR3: CASSPYFSGQGANYGYTF. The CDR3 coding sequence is TGTGCCAGCAGCCCCTATTTTTCGGGACAGGGAGCTAACTATGGCTACACCTTC.

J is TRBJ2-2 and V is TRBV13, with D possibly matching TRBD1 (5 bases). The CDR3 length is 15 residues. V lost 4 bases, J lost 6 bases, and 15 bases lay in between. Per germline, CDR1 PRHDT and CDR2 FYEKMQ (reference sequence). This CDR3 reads CASSSQGTQPGELFF. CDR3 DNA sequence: TGTGCCAGCAGCTCTCAGGGAACCCAACCCGGGGAGCTGTTTTTT.

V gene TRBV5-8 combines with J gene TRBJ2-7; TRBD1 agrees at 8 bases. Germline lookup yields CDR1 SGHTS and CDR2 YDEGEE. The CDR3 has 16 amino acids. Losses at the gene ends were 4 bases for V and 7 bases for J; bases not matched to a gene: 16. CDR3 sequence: CASSIVRGLESREQYF. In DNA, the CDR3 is TGTGCCAGCAGCATCGTCAGGGGGCTCGAATCGAGGGAGCAGTACTTC.

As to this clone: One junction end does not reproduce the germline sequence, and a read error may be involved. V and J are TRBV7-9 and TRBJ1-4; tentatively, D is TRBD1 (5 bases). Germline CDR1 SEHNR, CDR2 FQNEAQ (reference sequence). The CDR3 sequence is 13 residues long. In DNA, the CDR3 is TGTGCCAGCAGCTTACAGGGTCAGGAAAAACTGCTTTTT. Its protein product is CASSLQGQEKLLF.

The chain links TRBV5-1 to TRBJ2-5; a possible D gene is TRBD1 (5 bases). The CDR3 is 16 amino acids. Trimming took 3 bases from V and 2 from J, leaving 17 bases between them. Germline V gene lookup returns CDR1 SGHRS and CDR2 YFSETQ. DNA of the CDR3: TGCGCCAGCAGCTATGGCAGGGCAGACTCACAAGAGACCCAGTACTTC. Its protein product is CASSYGRADSQETQYF.

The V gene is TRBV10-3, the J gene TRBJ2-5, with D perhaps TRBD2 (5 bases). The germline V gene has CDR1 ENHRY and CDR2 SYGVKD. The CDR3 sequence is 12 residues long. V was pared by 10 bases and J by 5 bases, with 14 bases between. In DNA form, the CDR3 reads TGTGCCACGGGGAACCGCGGGGAGACCCAGTACTTC. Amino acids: CATGNRGETQYF.

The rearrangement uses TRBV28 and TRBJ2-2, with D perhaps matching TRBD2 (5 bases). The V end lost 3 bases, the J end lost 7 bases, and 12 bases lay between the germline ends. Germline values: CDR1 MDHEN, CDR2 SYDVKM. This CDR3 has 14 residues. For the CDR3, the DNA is TGTGCCAGCAGTTTCCCATCGGGGATCGGGGAGCTGTTTTTT. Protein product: CASSFPSGIGELFF.

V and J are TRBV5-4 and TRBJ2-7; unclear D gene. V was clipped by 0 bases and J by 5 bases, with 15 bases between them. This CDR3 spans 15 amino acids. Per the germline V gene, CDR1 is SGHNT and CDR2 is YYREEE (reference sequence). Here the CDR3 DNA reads TGTGCCAGCAGCTTGGCAGGCCGCGAGCAGAACGAGCAGTACTTC. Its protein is CASSLAGREQNEQYF.

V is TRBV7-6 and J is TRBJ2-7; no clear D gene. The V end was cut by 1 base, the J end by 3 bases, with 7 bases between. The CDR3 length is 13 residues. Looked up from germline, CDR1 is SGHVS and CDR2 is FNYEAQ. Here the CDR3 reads CASSLGTVYEQYF. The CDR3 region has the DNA TGTGCCAGCAGCTTAGGCACAGTCTACGAGCAGTACTTC.

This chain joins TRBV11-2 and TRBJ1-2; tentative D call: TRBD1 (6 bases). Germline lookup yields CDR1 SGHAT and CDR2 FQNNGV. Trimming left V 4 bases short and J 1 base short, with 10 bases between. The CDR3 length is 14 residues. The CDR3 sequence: CASSSGQINYGYTF. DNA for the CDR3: TGTGCCAGCAGCTCAGGACAGATTAACTATGGCTACACCTTC. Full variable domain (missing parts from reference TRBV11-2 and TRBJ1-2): EAGVAQSPRYKIIEKRQSVAFWCNPISGHATLYWYQQILGQGPKLLIQFQNNGVVDDSQLPKDRFSAERLKGVDSTLKIQPAKLEDSAVYLCASSSGQINYGYTFGSGTRLTVV.

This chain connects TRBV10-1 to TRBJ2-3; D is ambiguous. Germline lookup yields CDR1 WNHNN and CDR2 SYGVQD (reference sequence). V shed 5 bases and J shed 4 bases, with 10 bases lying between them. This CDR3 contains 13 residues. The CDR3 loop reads CASSRNRADTQYF. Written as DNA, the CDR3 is TGCGCCAGCAGTCGAAATCGGGCAGATACGCAGTATTTT.

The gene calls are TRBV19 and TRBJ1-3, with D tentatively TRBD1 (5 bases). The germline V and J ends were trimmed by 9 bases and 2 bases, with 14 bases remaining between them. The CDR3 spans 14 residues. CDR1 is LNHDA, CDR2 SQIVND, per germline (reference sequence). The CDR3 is CASPPWGAGNTIYF. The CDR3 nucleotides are TGTGCCAGCCCCCCTTGGGGGGCTGGAAACACCATATATTTT.

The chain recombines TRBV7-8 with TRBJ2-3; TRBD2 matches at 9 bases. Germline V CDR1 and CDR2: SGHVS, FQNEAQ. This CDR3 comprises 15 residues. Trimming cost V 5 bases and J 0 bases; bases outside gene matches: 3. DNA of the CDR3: TGTGCCAGCAGCACTACTAGCGGGAGCACAGATACGCAGTATTTT. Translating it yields CASSTTSGSTDTQYF.

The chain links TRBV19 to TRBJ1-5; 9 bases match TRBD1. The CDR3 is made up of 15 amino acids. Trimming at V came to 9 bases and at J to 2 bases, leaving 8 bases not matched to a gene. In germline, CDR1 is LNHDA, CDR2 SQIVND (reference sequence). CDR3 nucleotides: TGTGCCAGCACCCAACAGGGGGCTGGCAATCAGCCCCAGCATTTT. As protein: CASTQQGAGNQPQHF.

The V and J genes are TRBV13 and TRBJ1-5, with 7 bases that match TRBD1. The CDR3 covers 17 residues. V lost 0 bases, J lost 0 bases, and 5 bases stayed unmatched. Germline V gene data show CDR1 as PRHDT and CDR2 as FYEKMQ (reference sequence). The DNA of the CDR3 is TGTGCCAGCAGCTTAGGTGGGACAGCTTATAGCAATCAGCCCCAGCATTTT. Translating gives CASSLGGTAYSNQPQHF.

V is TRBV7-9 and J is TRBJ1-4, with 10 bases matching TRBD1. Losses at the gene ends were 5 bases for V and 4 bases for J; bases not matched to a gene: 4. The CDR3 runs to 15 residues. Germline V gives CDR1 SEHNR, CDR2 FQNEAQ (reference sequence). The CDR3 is CASSKGQGFNEKLFF. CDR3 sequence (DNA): TGTGCCAGCAGCAAGGGACAGGGGTTTAATGAAAAACTGTTTTTT.